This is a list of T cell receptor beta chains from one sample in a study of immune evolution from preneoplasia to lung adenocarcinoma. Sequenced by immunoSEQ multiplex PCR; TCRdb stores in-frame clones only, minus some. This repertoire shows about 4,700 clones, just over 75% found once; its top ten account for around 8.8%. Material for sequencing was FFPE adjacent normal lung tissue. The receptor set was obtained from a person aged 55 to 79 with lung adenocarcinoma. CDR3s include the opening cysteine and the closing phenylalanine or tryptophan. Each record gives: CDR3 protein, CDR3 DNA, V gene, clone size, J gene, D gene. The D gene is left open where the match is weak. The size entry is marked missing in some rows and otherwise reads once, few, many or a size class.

cdr3_aa: CASSPNRGPQPQHF
cdr3_nt: TGTGCCAGCTCACCCAACAGGGGGCCTCAGCCCCAGCATTTT
v_call: TRBV18
clone_size: .
j_call: TRBJ1-5
d_call: TRBD1

cdr3_aa: CSARGNSPLHF
cdr3_nt: TGCAGTGCTAGGGGTAATTCACCCCTCCACTTT
v_call: TRBV20-1
clone_size: .
j_call: TRBJ1-6
d_call: .

cdr3_aa: CASSVRAEGWGYGYTF
cdr3_nt: TGTGCCAGCAGCGTCCGGGCGGAGGGGTGGGGCTATGGCTACACCTTC
v_call: TRBV7-8
clone_size: few
j_call: TRBJ1-2
d_call: .

cdr3_aa: CASSYPEKDNQETQYF
cdr3_nt: TGTGCCAGCAGTTACCCGGAAAAGGACAACCAAGAGACCCAGTACTTC
v_call: TRBV6-6
clone_size: .
j_call: TRBJ2-5
d_call: .

cdr3_aa: CASPARQETQYF
cdr3_nt: TGTGCCAGCCCGGCGCGGCAAGAGACCCAGTACTTC
v_call: TRBV7-3
clone_size: .
j_call: TRBJ2-5
d_call: .

cdr3_aa: CASKNVAWSSTDTQYF
cdr3_nt: TGTGCCAGTAAAAACGTTGCTTGGTCTAGCACAGATACGCAGTATTTT
v_call: TRBV19
clone_size: .
j_call: TRBJ2-3
d_call: .

cdr3_aa: CASSLGRGTYNEQFF
cdr3_nt: TGTGCTAGCAGCTTAGGACGGGGGACCTACAATGAGCAGTTCTTC
v_call: TRBV7-7
clone_size: .
j_call: TRBJ2-1
d_call: .

cdr3_aa: CASSVASPLAGGHGELFF
cdr3_nt: TGTGCCAGCAGCGTAGCTTCCCCACTAGCGGGGGGGCACGGGGAGCTGTTTTTT
v_call: TRBV9
clone_size: .
j_call: TRBJ2-2
d_call: TRBD2

cdr3_aa: CASSVAPGVDTGELFF
cdr3_nt: TGTGCCAGCAGCGTAGCGCCAGGGGTAGACACCGGGGAGCTGTTTTTT
v_call: TRBV9
clone_size: .
j_call: TRBJ2-2
d_call: .

cdr3_aa: CASSLEGPGNYEQYF
cdr3_nt: TGTGCCAGCAGCTTAGAGGGCCCGGGAAACTACGAGCAGTACTTC
v_call: TRBV7-2
clone_size: .
j_call: TRBJ2-7
d_call: .

cdr3_aa: CASSPGTKESNEQFF
cdr3_nt: TGTGCCAGCAGTCCGGGGACAAAGGAATCCAATGAGCAGTTCTTC
v_call: TRBV28
clone_size: once
j_call: TRBJ2-1
d_call: .

cdr3_aa: CASSPIQGGDEKLFF
cdr3_nt: TGTGCCAGCTCACCTATACAGGGCGGGGATGAAAAACTGTTTTTT
v_call: TRBV18
clone_size: once
j_call: TRBJ1-4
d_call: .

cdr3_aa: CASSRQGTGNTIYF
cdr3_nt: TGTGCCAGCAGTAGACAGGGGACCGGAAACACCATATATTTT
v_call: TRBV5-8
clone_size: .
j_call: TRBJ1-3
d_call: TRBD1

cdr3_aa: CASSLEGGATNEKLFF
cdr3_nt: TGCGCCAGCAGCCTAGAGGGAGGGGCAACTAATGAAAAACTGTTTTTT
v_call: TRBV4-1
clone_size: .
j_call: TRBJ1-4
d_call: .

cdr3_aa: CASIPGISGNTIYF
cdr3_nt: TGTGCCAGCATCCCCGGCATCTCTGGAAACACCATATATTTT
v_call: TRBV11-2
clone_size: .
j_call: TRBJ1-3
d_call: .

cdr3_aa: CASSALPGVGELFF
cdr3_nt: TGCGCCAGCAGTGCACTGCCAGGGGTCGGGGAGCTGTTTTTT
v_call: TRBV10-1
clone_size: .
j_call: TRBJ2-2
d_call: .

cdr3_aa: CAWFIGTPTGSNQPQHF
cdr3_nt: TGTGCCTGGTTTATTGGGACTCCAACTGGGAGCAATCAGCCCCAGCATTTT
v_call: TRBV30
clone_size: .
j_call: TRBJ1-5
d_call: .

cdr3_aa: CASSLQAAVDTEAFF
cdr3_nt: TGTGCCAGCAGTTTACAGGCTGCGGTTGACACTGAAGCTTTCTTT
v_call: TRBV7-6
clone_size: .
j_call: TRBJ1-1
d_call: .

cdr3_aa: CASSEGGTDTQYF
cdr3_nt: TGTGCCAGCAGTGAAGGGGGCACAGATACGCAGTATTTT
v_call: TRBV2
clone_size: .
j_call: TRBJ2-3
d_call: .

cdr3_aa: CASSLTDNEQFF
cdr3_nt: TGTGCCAGCAGCTTAACTGACAATGAGCAGTTCTTC
v_call: TRBV7-3
clone_size: .
j_call: TRBJ2-1
d_call: .

cdr3_aa: CASSPPGQGVGRETQYF
cdr3_nt: TGTGCCAGCAGCCCCCCGGGACAGGGGGTGGGGCGGGAGACCCAGTACTTC
v_call: TRBV11-2
clone_size: .
j_call: TRBJ2-5
d_call: TRBD1

cdr3_aa: CASSLVTVGELFF
cdr3_nt: TGTGCCAGCAGCTTAGTAACAGTGGGGGAGCTGTTTTTT
v_call: TRBV11-3
clone_size: .
j_call: TRBJ2-2
d_call: .